This is a list of T cell receptor beta chains from one sample in a study of tumor-infiltrating lymphocytes in localized non-small cell lung cancer. Profiling relied on immunoSEQ multiplex PCR, and the TCRdb table lists in-frame clones only, not all of them. The sample has approximately 17,000 clones, about three quarters seen once; the top ten hold approximately 5.4%. The specimen was lung tumor tissue. These receptor sequences come from a human donor with non-small cell lung cancer. CDR3s include the opening cysteine and the closing phenylalanine or tryptophan. The order of the fields is J gene, D gene, V gene, clone size, CDR3 protein, CDR3 DNA. A D gene is named only where the DNA matches it firmly. Not every row has a clone size; where given, it reads once, few, many or a size class.

J gene: TRBJ2-7; D gene: TRBD1; V gene: TRBV4-2; clone size: .; CDR3 protein: CASSQVGTGPYEQYF; CDR3 DNA: TGTGCCAGCAGCCAAGTAGGGACAGGCCCCTACGAGCAGTACTTC
J gene: TRBJ2-7; D gene: TRBD1; V gene: TRBV6-5; clone size: few; CDR3 protein: CASSSPVTGSYEQYF; CDR3 DNA: TGTGCCAGCAGTTCCCCGGTGACAGGGTCCTACGAGCAGTACTTC
J gene: TRBJ2-1; D gene: .; V gene: TRBV4-1; clone size: .; CDR3 protein: CASSQVASTERNEQFF; CDR3 DNA: TGCGCCAGCAGCCAAGTGGCCTCGACAGAGAGAAATGAGCAGTTCTTC
J gene: TRBJ2-7; D gene: .; V gene: TRBV7-9; clone size: .; CDR3 protein: CASSLGDGPYEQYF; CDR3 DNA: TGTGCCAGCAGCTTAGGGGACGGGCCCTACGAGCAGTACTTC
J gene: TRBJ1-4; D gene: .; V gene: TRBV28; clone size: .; CDR3 protein: CASSRSREKLFF; CDR3 DNA: TGTGCCAGCAGCCGCAGTAGAGAAAAACTGTTTTTT
J gene: TRBJ2-1; D gene: .; V gene: TRBV6-6; clone size: .; CDR3 protein: CASSYSGPETNEQFF; CDR3 DNA: TGTGCCAGCAGTTACTCGGGACCAGAGACCAATGAGCAGTTCTTC
J gene: TRBJ1-4; D gene: .; V gene: TRBV9; clone size: few; CDR3 protein: CASSQGVGEKLFF; CDR3 DNA: TGTGCCAGCAGCCAAGGGGTGGGTGAAAAACTGTTTTTT
J gene: TRBJ2-5; D gene: TRBD1; V gene: TRBV7-2; clone size: few; CDR3 protein: CASSLGDRGWETQYF; CDR3 DNA: TGTGCCAGCAGCTTAGGCGACAGGGGTTGGGAGACCCAGTACTTC
J gene: TRBJ2-1; D gene: .; V gene: TRBV7-9; clone size: .; CDR3 protein: CASSFSDEQFF; CDR3 DNA: TGTGCCAGCAGCTTCAGCGATGAGCAGTTCTTC
J gene: TRBJ1-1; D gene: .; V gene: TRBV7-9; clone size: .; CDR3 protein: CASSLSGDTEAFF; CDR3 DNA: TGTGCCAGCAGCTTAAGTGGGGACACTGAAGCTTTCTTT
J gene: TRBJ2-2; D gene: TRBD2; V gene: TRBV7-8; clone size: .; CDR3 protein: CASRTLPGGRWTGELFF; CDR3 DNA: TGTGCCAGCAGAACCCTCCCGGGGGGTAGATGGACCGGGGAGCTGTTTTTT